This T cell receptor (beta chain) originates from a study of blood T cell repertoires in COVID-19. Produced via immunoSEQ multiplex PCR; TCRdb's table is partial and in-frame only. The table has tens of thousands of clones, about 90% seen once. The sequence was obtained from a woman aged 80 or older with active or convalescent COVID-19. The sample taken for sequencing was peripheral blood.

The CDR3 loop is CASSLAGQGLYGYTF. DNA for the CDR3: TGCGCCAGCAGCTTGGCGGGACAGGGTCTCTATGGCTACACCTTC. The gene calls are TRBV5-1 and TRBJ1-2, with 9 bases matching TRBD1. CDR3 length: 15 amino acids. The germline V gene encodes CDR1 SGHRS and CDR2 YFSETQ. Trimming at V came to 0 bases and at J to 4 bases, leaving 4 bases not matched to a gene.